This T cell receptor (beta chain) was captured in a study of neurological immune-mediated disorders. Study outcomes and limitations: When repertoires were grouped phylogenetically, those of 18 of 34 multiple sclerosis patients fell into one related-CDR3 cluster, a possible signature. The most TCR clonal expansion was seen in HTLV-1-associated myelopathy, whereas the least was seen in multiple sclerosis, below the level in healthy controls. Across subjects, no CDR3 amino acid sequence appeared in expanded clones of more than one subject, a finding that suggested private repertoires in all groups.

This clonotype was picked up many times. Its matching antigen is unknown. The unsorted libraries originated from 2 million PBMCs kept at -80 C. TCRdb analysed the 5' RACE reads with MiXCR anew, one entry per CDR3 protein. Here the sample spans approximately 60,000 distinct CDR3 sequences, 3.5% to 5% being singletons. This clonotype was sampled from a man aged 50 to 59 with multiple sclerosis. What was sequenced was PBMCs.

This CDR3 is CASSAGQYTEAFF. CDR3 DNA: TGTGCCAGCAGCGCCGGACAGTACACTGAAGCTTTCTTT. The rearrangement uses TRBV12-3 or TRBV12-4 and TRBJ1-1; tentatively, D is TRBD1 (6 bases). The CDR3 has 13 residues. The V gene lost 6 bases and the J gene lost 3 bases, with 11 bases spanning the gap.